This T cell receptor beta chain originates from a study of siplizumab effects on memory and regulatory T cells. Whole-study results and caveats: Siplizumab led to significantly less abundant alloreactive sequences that could be traced back to unstimulated CD4+ memory cells.

Libraries were prepared by immunoSEQ multiplex PCR; TCRdb keeps only in-frame clonotypes and omits some of them. Of over 85,000 clones detected, about 94% appear once; the ten largest clones hold about 1.1%. This clone was picked up one time. As yet, its antigen is unknown. The germline V gene encodes CDR1 SGHRS and CDR2 YFSETQ. The CDR3 is 14 residues long. V was clipped by 0 bases and J by 3 bases, with 8 bases between them. This chain uses TRBV5-1 with TRBJ2-3; D uncertain. This sequence originates from a human donor in good health. The sequenced sample consisted of CD4+ T cells sorted from blood. CDR3: CASSLGDRTDTQYF. CDR3 DNA sequence: TGCGCCAGCAGCTTGGGGGATCGAACAGATACGCAGTATTTT.